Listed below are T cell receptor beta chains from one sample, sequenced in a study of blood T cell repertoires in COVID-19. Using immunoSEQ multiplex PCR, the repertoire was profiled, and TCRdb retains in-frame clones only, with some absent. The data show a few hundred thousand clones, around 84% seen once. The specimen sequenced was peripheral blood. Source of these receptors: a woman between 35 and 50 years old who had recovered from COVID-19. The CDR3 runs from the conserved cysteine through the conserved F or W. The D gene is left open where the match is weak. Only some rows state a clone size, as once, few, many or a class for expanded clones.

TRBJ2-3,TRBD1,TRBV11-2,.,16,TGTGCCAGCAGCTCCTCGACAGGGGGACGATTGGATACGCAGTATTTT,CASSSSTGGRLDTQYF
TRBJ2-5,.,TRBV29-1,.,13,TGCAGCGCAATTCAGGGGAGCACGGAGACCCAGTACTTC,CSAIQGSTETQYF
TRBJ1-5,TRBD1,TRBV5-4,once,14,TGTGCCAGCAGCTACGGGACAGGCAATCAGCCCCAGCATTTT,CASSYGTGNQPQHF
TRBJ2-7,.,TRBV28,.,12,TGTGCCAGCAGTCTTCGTTCCTACGAGCAGTACTTC,CASSLRSYEQYF
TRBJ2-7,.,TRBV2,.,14,TGTGCCAGCAGTGGGACAGTAGGGGCATACGAGCAGTACTTC,CASSGTVGAYEQYF
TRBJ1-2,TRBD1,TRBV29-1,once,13,TGCAGCGTTACAGGGGATGGGGGCAGTGGCTACACCTTC,CSVTGDGGSGYTF
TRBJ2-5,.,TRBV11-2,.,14,TGTGCCAGCAGCTTCGGTTTCCTAGAGGAGACCCAGTACTTC,CASSFGFLEETQYF
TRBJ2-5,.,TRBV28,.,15,TGTGCCAGCAGCTCCCCTATGGGGCTTGCGGAGACCCAGTACTTC,CASSSPMGLAETQYF
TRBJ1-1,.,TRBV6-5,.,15,TGTGCCAGCAGTTACTCAAGCGTTCTCAACACTGAAGCTTTCTTT,CASSYSSVLNTEAFF
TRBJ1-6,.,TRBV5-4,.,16,TGTGCCAGCAGCACGGACAGTGCACTCTATAATTCACCCCTCCACTTT,CASSTDSALYNSPLHF
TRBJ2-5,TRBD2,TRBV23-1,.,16,TGCGCCAGCAGTCAACCGGGACTAGCGGGGGCAGAGACCCAGTACTTC,CASSQPGLAGAETQYF
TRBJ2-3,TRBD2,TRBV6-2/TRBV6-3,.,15,TGTGCCAGCAGTAGCCTAGCGGGGGTCACAGATACGCAGTATTTT,CASSSLAGVTDTQYF
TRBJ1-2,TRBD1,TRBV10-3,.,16,TGTGCCATCGGAGGACAGGGCGGTGGGTTTAACTATGGCTACACCTTC,CAIGGQGGGFNYGYTF
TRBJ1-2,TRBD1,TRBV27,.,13,TGTGCCACCACTAAAAGGACAGGGTATGGCTACACCTTC,CATTKRTGYGYTF
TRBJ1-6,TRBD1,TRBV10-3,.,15,TGTGCCATCAGGGCGGGACAGGACTGGAGTTCACCCCTCCACTTT,CAIRAGQDWSSPLHF
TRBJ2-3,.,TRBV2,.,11,TGTGCCAGCAGCCAGTCGGATACGCAGTATTTT,CASSQSDTQYF
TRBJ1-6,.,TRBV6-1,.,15,TGTGCCAGCAGTGAAGGAACTAGATATAATTCACCCCTCCACTTT,CASSEGTRYNSPLHF
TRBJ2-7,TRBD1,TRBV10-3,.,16,TGTGCCATCAGTGACCCAGGGACAGCTAATTCCTACGAGCAGTACTTC,CAISDPGTANSYEQYF
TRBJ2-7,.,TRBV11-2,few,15,TGTGCCAGCAGCTTAGAGTCCAGCGGATTGTACGAGCAGTACTTC,CASSLESSGLYEQYF
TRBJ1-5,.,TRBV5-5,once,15,TGTGCCAGCAGCTTGTTGTCTCAGGGTCTTCAGCCCCAGCATTTT,CASSLLSQGLQPQHF
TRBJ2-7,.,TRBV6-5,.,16,TGTGCCAGCAGTTACTCAGGGGGTTTAAGCTCCTACGAGCAGTACTTC,CASSYSGGLSSYEQYF
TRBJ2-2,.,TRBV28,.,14,TGTGCCAGCAGTTTCGGACAGAACACCGGGGAGCTGTTTTTT,CASSFGQNTGELFF
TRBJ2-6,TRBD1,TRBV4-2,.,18,TGTGCCAGCAGCCAGGGGACAGGGAATGTGGCTGGGGCCAACGTCCTGACTTTC,CASSQGTGNVAGANVLTF
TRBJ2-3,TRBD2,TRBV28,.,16,TGTGCCAGCAGACCGAGCGGGGGGCTTAGCACAGATACGCAGTATTTT,CASRPSGGLSTDTQYF
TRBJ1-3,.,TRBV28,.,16,TGTGCCAGCAGTTTAGGAGGGAGGGGTCCTGGAAACACCATATATTTT,CASSLGGRGPGNTIYF
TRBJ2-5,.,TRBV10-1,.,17,TGCGCCAGCAGTGAGTCGAGGTCGGTACAGGGTACAGAGACCCAGTACTTC,CASSESRSVQGTETQYF
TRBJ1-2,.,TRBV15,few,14,TGTGCCACCAGCAGAGTACGGGATAACTATGGCTACACCTTC,CATSRVRDNYGYTF
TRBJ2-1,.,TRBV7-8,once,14,TGTGCCAGCAGCTTAAAGAGCTCCTACAATGAGCAGTTCTTC,CASSLKSSYNEQFF
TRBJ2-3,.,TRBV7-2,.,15,TGTGCCAGCAGCCCATCTAGCTCTAGCACAGATACGCAGTATTTT,CASSPSSSSTDTQYF
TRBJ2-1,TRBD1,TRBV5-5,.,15,TGTGCCAGCAGCTTACCTCCGGGACAGGTAAATGAGCAGTTCTTC,CASSLPPGQVNEQFF
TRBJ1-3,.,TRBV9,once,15,TGTGCCAGCAGCGTAGAAGGGAGTCGTGGAAACACCATATATTTT,CASSVEGSRGNTIYF
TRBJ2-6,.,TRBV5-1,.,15,TGCGCCAGCAGCTTGGACATTTCTGGGGCCAACGTCCTGACTTTC,CASSLDISGANVLTF
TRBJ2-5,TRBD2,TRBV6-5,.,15,TGTGCCAGCAGTTACTCGCTAGCGGGGAGCCAACCCCAGTACTTC,CASSYSLAGSQPQYF
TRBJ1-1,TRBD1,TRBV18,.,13,TGTGCCAGCTCACTCCAGGACAGGGCTGAAGCTTTCTTT,CASSLQDRAEAFF
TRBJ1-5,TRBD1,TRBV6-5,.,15,TGTGCCATGTCCTCGGGACAGGCGAGCAATCAGCCCCAGCATTTT,CAMSSGQASNQPQHF
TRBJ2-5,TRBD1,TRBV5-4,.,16,TGTGCCAGCAGCTTGAGGGAAGGGGGCGAAAGTGAGACCCAGTACTTC,CASSLREGGESETQYF
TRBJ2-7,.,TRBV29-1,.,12,TGCAGCGTTATTCCCTTGACGGGAGAGCAGTACTTC,CSVIPLTGEQYF
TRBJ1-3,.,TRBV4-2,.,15,TGTGCCAGCAGCCAAGACCTTTTCTCTGGAAACACCATATATTTT,CASSQDLFSGNTIYF
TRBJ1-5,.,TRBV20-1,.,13,TGCAGTGCTAGTTCCTATAGCAATCAGCCCCAGCATTTT,CSASSYSNQPQHF
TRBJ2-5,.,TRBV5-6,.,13,TGTGCCAGCAGCTTGGGGGGGCTGGAGACCCAGTACTTC,CASSLGGLETQYF
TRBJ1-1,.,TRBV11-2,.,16,TGTGCCAGCAGCTTAGGGGTTCGGCGGATGAACACTGAAGCTTTCTTT,CASSLGVRRMNTEAFF
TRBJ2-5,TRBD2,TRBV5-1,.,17,TGCGCCAGCAGCTCTCGACTAGCGGGGACGCTCCAAGAGACCCAGTACTTC,CASSSRLAGTLQETQYF
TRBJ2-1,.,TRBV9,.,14,TGTGCCAGCAGCGTAGTCGGGGTGTGGAATGAGCAGTTCTTC,CASSVVGVWNEQFF
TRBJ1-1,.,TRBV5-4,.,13,TGTGCCAGCAGCTTAGAGAGCCCAGGGGTGGCTTTCTTT,CASSLESPGVAFF
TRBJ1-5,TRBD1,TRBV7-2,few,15,TGTGCCAGCAGCTTAGAGACAGGGTTCAATCAGCCCCAGCATTTT,CASSLETGFNQPQHF
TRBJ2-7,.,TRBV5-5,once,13,TGTGCCAGCAGGTTTGTCTCCTCCTACGAGCAGTACTTC,CASRFVSSYEQYF
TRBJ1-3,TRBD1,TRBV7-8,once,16,TGTGCCAGCAGCATGGGACAGGGGACTTCTGGAAACACCATATATTTT,CASSMGQGTSGNTIYF